The T cell receptor (beta chain) described here comes from a study of shared clonotypes between healthy human individuals. The overall study: CD8 memory received one plate per donor, CD8 naive two, CD4 memory three and CD4 naive three. Study-level findings and limits: A handful of donors shared approximately 5% of their naive CD4 clonotypes. Non-shared clonotypes were found to have lower generation probabilities than the clonotypes that were shared by all four of the sorted-subset donors.

CDR3 size: 16 residues. V dropped 4 bases and J dropped 2 bases, with 19 bases sitting between them. Looked up from germline, CDR1 is SGHRS and CDR2 is YFSETQ. About this clone itself: As yet, its antigen is unknown.

The protocol was immunoSEQ multiplex PCR, while the TCRdb copy is restricted to in-frame clones and leaves out a portion. The sample shows 550,000 to 800,000 clones, approximately 79% of them seen only once. Every donor, a Caucasian adult, lived in Nashville, Tennessee. The TCR was taken from a woman in her 30s in good health. The specimen sequenced was memory CD4+ T cells sorted from blood. Subset given: CD45RA-negative fraction. This sequence joins TRBV5-1 and TRBJ2-7, with D maybe TRBD1 (5 bases). CDR3 in DNA: TGCGCCAGCAGCCCCGGTTCGGCAGGGAAAACCTACGAGCAGTACTTC. Translating gives CASSPGSAGKTYEQYF. The full variable domain, completed using reference TRBV5-1 and TRBJ2-7, is KAGVTQTPRYLIKTRGQQVTLSCSPISGHRSVSWYQQTPGQGLQFLFEYFSETQRNKGNFPGRFSGRQFSNSRSEMNVSTLELGDSALYLCASSPGSAGKTYEQYFGPGTRLTVT.